This entry lists 7 T cell receptor beta chains sequenced from one sample in a study of T cell clonotyping in hematopoietic cell transplantation. Clones were read by immunoSEQ multiplex PCR, and TCRdb kept only the in-frame ones, dropping some. The sample holds about 19,000 clones, approximately 80% seen once. The sequenced sample was peripheral blood mononuclear cells. Receptors originate from a man between 60 and 75 years old in good health. Some clones in this sample may be carry-over from other donors' samples.

The V and J genes are TRBV11-3 and TRBJ2-2, with TRBD2 identical over 7 bases. Losses at the gene ends were 1 base for V and 3 bases for J; bases not matched to a gene: 5. The CDR3 loop spans 16 amino acids. Germline V gene lookup returns CDR1 SGHNT and CDR2 YENEEA. For the CDR3, the DNA is TGTGCCAGCAGCTTAGGAAGCGGGATGGACACCGGGGAGCTGTTTTTT. It translates to CASSLGSGMDTGELFF.

This clone was found a few times. The rearrangement joins TRBV4-2 to TRBJ1-1; unclear D gene. Trimming pared 4 bases from V and 2 bases from J, leaving 8 bases between. Germline assignment: CDR1 LGHNA and CDR2 YNFKEQ. The CDR3 runs to 13 residues. CDR3 bases: TGTGCCAGCAGCCGACCTGTAAACACTGAAGCTTTCTTT. Protein product: CASSRPVNTEAFF.

This clone was picked up a small number of times. The rearrangement uses TRBV6-5 and TRBJ1-5; D unclear. V lost 8 bases and J 0 bases, leaving 14 bases between the germline ends. From germline, CDR1 is MNHEY and CDR2 SVGAGI. The CDR3 is 15 amino acids. CDR3 DNA sequence: TGTGCCAGCCCCCCCCGGGAGTATAGCAATCAGCCCCAGCATTTT. This encodes CASPPREYSNQPQHF.

J is TRBJ1-1 and V is TRBV30; TRBD1 agrees at 9 bases. Unmatched junction bases numbered 5, after V lost 5 bases and J lost 4 bases. The CDR3 runs 13 residues. CDR1 is GTSNPN and CDR2 is SVGIG in the germline V gene (reference sequence). The CDR3: CAWWDRVGTEAFF. The CDR3 DNA sequence: TGTGCCTGGTGGGACAGGGTGGGCACTGAAGCTTTCTTT.

The rearrangement links TRBV5-6 to TRBJ1-2; TRBD1 matches at 7 bases. V was clipped by 3 bases and J by 4 bases; unmatched bases: 9. The CDR3 has 15 amino acids. Germline CDR1 and CDR2: SGHDT and YYEEEE. The DNA for the CDR3 is TGTGCCAGCAGCTCCAACCGACAGGGCGTCTATGGCTACACCTTC. This encodes CASSSNRQGVYGYTF.

This clone appeared a few times. The V gene is TRBV6-4, the J gene TRBJ2-7; tentatively, D is TRBD2 (5 bases). Between the trimmed V and J ends, which lost 2 bases and 6 bases, there was a span of 11 bases. The CDR3 runs 13 residues. Germline V gene lookup returns CDR1 MRHNA and CDR2 SNTAGT. CDR3 nucleotides: TGTGCCAGCAGTGACCCACTAGGACTCGAGCAGTACTTC. Translation: CASSDPLGLEQYF.

The genes are TRBV30 and TRBJ2-6, with a possible D match to TRBD2 (6 bases). This CDR3 region has 16 residues. The germline V and J ends were trimmed by 8 bases and 0 bases, with 17 bases remaining between them. Germline V gene sequence: CDR1 GTSNPN, CDR2 SVGIG (reference sequence). Written as DNA, the CDR3 is TGTGCCCTGGACTCGGGACTCAACTCTGGGGCCAACGTCCTGACTTTC. Translated, it gives CALDSGLNSGANVLTF.